The next 27 T cell receptor beta chains were all read from a single sample in a study of PD-1 blockade in classical Hodgkin lymphoma. Here immunoSEQ multiplex PCR was the method, and the copy in TCRdb shows in-frame clones only, minus some. The sample contains some 27,000 clones, roughly 80% of which appear only once. Time point noted: cycle 4 day 1 (C4D1), after 6 weeks of nivolumab. Every single patient, without exception, relapsed after autologous stem cell transplantation, and brentuximab vedotin exposure varied. Magnetic negative selection served to purify CD4+ T cells out of PBMCs that had been thawed. The sequencing used CD4+ T cells from blood, collected before the fourth cycle of nivolumab. These receptors all stem from a human donor with classical Hodgkin lymphoma.

J is TRBJ1-1 and V is TRBV6-5; 10 bases are shared with TRBD1. CDR3 length: 15 residues. Germline loops: CDR1 MNHEY, CDR2 SVGAGI. V gave up 4 bases and J gave up 3 bases; unmatched junction bases: 5. CDR3 sequence (DNA): TGTGCCAGCAGTTCCCGGGACAGGGGTGACACTGAAGCTTTCTTT. Protein product: CASSSRDRGDTEAFF.

This rearrangement joins TRBV28 to TRBJ1-1; D is undetermined. V dropped 10 bases and J dropped 4 bases, with 16 bases sitting between them. Germline CDR1 reads MDHEN; CDR2 reads SYDVKM. This CDR3 comprises 13 residues. Here the CDR3 reads CAIENLGFTEAFF. Here the CDR3 DNA reads TGTGCCATCGAGAATTTGGGCTTCACTGAAGCTTTCTTT.

The V call is TRBV5-1, the J call TRBJ1-2; D is possibly TRBD1 (5 bases). The CDR3 is made up of 15 amino acids. Deletions cut 2 bases from V and 3 bases from J, with 14 bases between. Germline values: CDR1 SGHRS, CDR2 YFSETQ. The CDR3 DNA reads as TGCGCCAGCAGCTTAGGGACCGCGGAGCACTATGGCTACACCTTC. It codes for CASSLGTAEHYGYTF.

This clone appeared a single time. The gene calls are TRBV10-2 and TRBJ2-2; no firm D call. The CDR3 totals 15 residues. Trimming took 5 bases from V and 4 from J, leaving 14 bases between them. The V gene's germline CDR1 is WSHSY and CDR2 SAAADI. The CDR3 region has the DNA TGCGCCAGCAGTCAAGATGTTTGGAGCACCGGGGAGCTGTTTTTT. This sequence encodes CASSQDVWSTGELFF.

The V call is TRBV13, the J call TRBJ1-2, with a weak D call TRBD1 (5 bases). The CDR3 loop spans 15 amino acids. Trimming took 7 bases from V and 6 from J, leaving 21 bases between them. Germline V gene sequence: CDR1 PRHDT, CDR2 FYEKMQ (reference sequence). CDR3 region: CASIQGGREPNGYTF. CDR3 sequence (DNA): TGTGCCAGCATCCAGGGAGGCAGGGAACCAAATGGCTACACCTTC.

J is TRBJ1-2 and V is TRBV7-2, with a possible D match to TRBD1 (6 bases). The CDR3 spans 14 residues. V lost 5 bases and J lost 8, with 18 bases in between. The germline V gene has CDR1 SGHTA and CDR2 FQGNSA. CDR3 sequence: CASSSRQAQPGYTF. CDR3 DNA sequence: TGTGCCAGCAGCAGCCGACAGGCTCAACCGGGCTACACCTTC.

The J gene is TRBJ1-1, the V gene TRBV5-5; no definite D call. This CDR3 has 12 residues. Germline loops: CDR1 SGHKS, CDR2 YYEKEE (reference sequence). Trimming removed 3 bases from V and 4 bases from J, with 7 bases in between. Here the CDR3 DNA reads TGTGCCAGCAGCTCCGGGAGCACTGAAGCTTTCTTT. Translating it yields CASSSGSTEAFF.

This clone was seen once. V is TRBV28 and J is TRBJ1-1; no definite D call. This CDR3 contains 11 residues. The germline V and J ends were trimmed by 5 bases and 7 bases, with 8 bases remaining between them. CDR1 is MDHEN, CDR2 SYDVKM, per germline. CDR3 residues: CASSLNGEAFF. The DNA for the CDR3 is TGTGCCAGCAGTCTGAACGGTGAAGCTTTCTTT.

V usage is TRBV7-2 and J usage is TRBJ1-2; possible D gene TRBD1, 6 bases. Germline V gives CDR1 SGHTA, CDR2 FQGNSA. The V gene lost 1 base and the J gene lost 7 bases, with 22 bases spanning the gap. The CDR3 loop spans 17 amino acids. CDR3 in amino acids: CASSLDDFDRPGGGYTF. CDR3 bases: TGTGCCAGCAGCTTAGACGATTTCGACAGGCCCGGCGGTGGCTACACCTTC.

The CDR3 DNA follows: TGTGCCAGCAGCTTTCGGGGGGGTCAAGAGACCCAGTACTTC. This codes for CASSFRGGQETQYF. The J gene is TRBJ2-5, the V gene TRBV5-5, with TRBD2 matching 8 bases. The V gene end was trimmed by 2 bases and the J gene end by 2 bases; junction bases not matched to a gene: 2. The CDR3 has 14 amino acids. In germline, CDR1 is SGHKS, CDR2 YYEKEE (reference sequence).

J is TRBJ2-1 and V is TRBV7-7; TRBD2 matches 9 bases. V was pared by 5 bases and J by 6 bases, with 8 bases of the junction left unmatched. Germline loops: CDR1 SSHAT, CDR2 FNYEAQ (reference sequence). The CDR3 loop spans 15 amino acids. The CDR3 sequence is CASSPGLAGSNEQFF. Here the CDR3 DNA reads TGTGCCAGCAGCCCCGGGCTAGCGGGGAGCAATGAGCAGTTCTTC.

The chain recombines TRBV5-1 with TRBJ1-2; TRBD1 might be the D (5 bases). With 4 bases removed from V and 0 bases from J, the gap between germline ends came to 13 bases. Per the germline V gene, CDR1 is SGHRS and CDR2 is YFSETQ. CDR3 length: 15 amino acids. CDR3 nucleotides: TGCGCCAGCAGCGTGGCACAGGCCACTAACTATGGCTACACCTTC. Translated: CASSVAQATNYGYTF.

CDR3 in DNA: TGTGCCAGCCGTCAACCCCCCCAGGGGTACGAGCAGTACTTC. Translation gives CASRQPPQGYEQYF. V gene TRBV2 combines with J gene TRBJ2-7; maybe TRBD1 (6 bases). The CDR3 is 14 amino acids. Per the germline V gene, CDR1 is SNHLY and CDR2 is FYNNEI. V lost 8 bases and J lost 4, with 18 bases in between.

The chain recombines TRBV6-5 with TRBJ2-7; possible D gene TRBD2, 6 bases. The CDR3 runs 15 residues. In germline, CDR1 is MNHEY, CDR2 SVGAGI. V was pared by 0 bases and J by 3 bases, with 12 bases between. CDR3 amino acids: CASSYSWRGDYEQYF. CDR3 DNA: TGTGCCAGCAGTTACTCTTGGCGGGGCGACTACGAGCAGTACTTC.

This clone has a single count. This chain uses TRBV5-1 with TRBJ2-1, with no clear D. Looked up from germline, CDR1 is SGHRS and CDR2 is YFSETQ. Trimming removed 0 bases from V and 4 bases from J, with 5 bases in between. There are 13 residues in the CDR3. The DNA of the CDR3 is TGCGCCAGCAGCTTGGTAGGGTACAATGAGCAGTTCTTC. This translates into CASSLVGYNEQFF.

The chain couples TRBV7-8 to TRBJ2-3; D uncertain. Germline values: CDR1 SGHVS, CDR2 FQNEAQ. The CDR3 is made up of 14 amino acids. The V and J ends lost 4 bases and 4 bases respectively, with 12 bases between them. This CDR3 reads CASSSKGLADTQYF. The CDR3 nucleotides are TGTGCCAGCAGCTCGAAGGGTCTAGCAGATACGCAGTATTTT.

The chain couples TRBV10-3 to TRBJ2-5; no clear D gene. Germline CDR1 and CDR2: ENHRY and SYGVKD. The CDR3 runs to 14 residues. Trimming removed 6 bases at V and 1 base at J, with 12 bases between. The CDR3 coding sequence is TGTGCCATCAGCGCCCGGGCGCCCCAAGAGACCCAGTACTTC. This gives the protein CAISARAPQETQYF.

V usage is TRBV11-2 and J usage is TRBJ2-3; 10 bases align to TRBD2. This CDR3 region has 16 residues. Looked up from germline, CDR1 is SGHAT and CDR2 is FQNNGV. Trimming cost V 6 bases and J 2 bases; bases outside gene matches: 8. CDR3 in amino acids: CASRVLAGASTDTQYF. CDR3 nucleotides: TGTGCCAGCAGGGTGCTAGCGGGGGCCTCCACAGATACGCAGTATTTT.

In its sample, this clone was seen a few times. V and J are TRBV7-3 and TRBJ1-1; 9 nucleotides line up with TRBD1. The CDR3 is 13 residues long. The trim removed 6 bases at V and 10 bases at J, leaving 9 bases unmatched. Germline lookup yields CDR1 SGHTA and CDR2 FQGTGA. CDR3 sequence reads: CASSRTGEGVAFF. CDR3 in DNA: TGTGCCAGCAGTAGGACAGGGGAAGGGGTAGCTTTCTTT. The full variable domain, its missing parts supplied by reference TRBV7-3 and TRBJ1-1, is GAGVSQTPSNKVTEKGKYVELRCDPISGHTALYWYRQSLGQGPEFLIYFQGTGAADDSGLPNDRFFAVRPEGSVSTLKIQRTERGDSAVYLCASSRTGEGVAFFGQGTRLTVV.

The rearrangement joins TRBV10-3 to TRBJ1-2; D is ambiguous. The CDR3 has 14 amino acids. The V and J ends lost 7 bases and 0 bases respectively, with 12 bases between them. Germline V lookup: CDR1 ENHRY, CDR2 SYGVKD. For the CDR3, the DNA is TGTGCCATCAAAGGGCAGACGACTAACTATGGCTACACCTTC. This encodes CAIKGQTTNYGYTF.

This chain connects TRBV10-1 to TRBJ1-4; 9 nucleotides line up with TRBD1. Germline-derived CDR1 and CDR2 are WNHNN and SYGVQD (reference sequence). The CDR3 covers 16 residues. Trimming took 0 bases from V and 7 from J; bases not matched to a gene: 6. The CDR3 DNA reads TGCGCCAGCAGTGAGTCGAAGGACAGGGGCGCTGAAAAACTGTTTTTT. It specifies CASSESKDRGAEKLFF.

The rearrangement uses TRBV11-2 and TRBJ1-1; D not resolved. CDR1 and CDR2 (germline): SGHAT, FQNNGV. The CDR3 loop spans 13 amino acids. Trimming shortened V by 3 bases and J by 5 bases, and 10 bases separated the two germline ends. The CDR3 DNA reads TGTGCCAGCAGCTTCACAGCAAAGACTGAAGCTTTCTTT. This encodes CASSFTAKTEAFF.

The V gene is TRBV18, the J gene TRBJ2-7, with 11 nucleotides matching TRBD1. Germline V CDR1 and CDR2: KGHSH, LQKENI. This CDR3 has 14 residues. V shed 3 bases and J 7 bases; nucleotides not matched to a gene: 5. In nucleotides, the CDR3 is TGTGCCAGCTCACCCGGGACAGGGGGGTTTGAGCAGTACTTC. Residues: CASSPGTGGFEQYF.

This rearrangement joins TRBV6-5 to TRBJ1-1; TRBD1 agrees at 9 bases. This CDR3 region has 16 residues. Germline V CDR1 and CDR2: MNHEY, SVGAGI. V dropped 3 bases and J dropped 4; count of bases not matched to a gene: 9. CDR3 in amino acids: CASSYFVTGGFTEAFF. CDR3 nucleotide sequence: TGTGCCAGCAGTTATTTTGTTACAGGGGGCTTCACTGAAGCTTTCTTT.

The CDR3 DNA reads as TGCGCCAGCAGCCTAGGCCCCAATGAGCAGTTCTTC. Residues: CASSLGPNEQFF. The J gene is TRBJ2-1, the V gene TRBV5-1; D call uncertain. This CDR3 has 12 residues. V lost 4 bases to trimming and J lost 6 bases, with 8 bases between them. In germline, CDR1 is SGHRS, CDR2 YFSETQ.

The chain is built from TRBV5-1 and TRBJ2-7, with 9 bases that match TRBD1. V dropped 4 bases and J dropped 4; count of bases not matched to a gene: 6. The CDR3 length is 14 residues. Per germline, CDR1 SGHRS and CDR2 YFSETQ. CDR3 nucleotides: TGCGCCAGCAGCATTGACAGGGGGTATTACGAGCAGTACTTC. Its protein product is CASSIDRGYYEQYF.

V usage is TRBV21-1 and J usage is TRBJ2-1; the table's TRBD2 call for D was not verified on the DNA. TRBV21-1 is deemed a pseudogene. CDR3 size: 13 residues. CDR3: CASPGSLDNEQFF. The CDR3 DNA sequence: TGTGCCAGCCCCGGGTCCCTAGACAATGAGCAGTTCTTC.